The T cell receptor (beta chain) under discussion was sequenced for a study of T cells in tumors after PD-1 blockade. Across the study: Prior checkpoint blockade, systemic immunosuppressant use, or anti-cancer therapy within 4 weeks excluded patients. Either cemiplimab 350 mg every 2 weeks or pembrolizumab 200 mg every 3 weeks was given. A subset received ongoing vismodegib 150 mg daily alongside anti-PD-1 therapy. Whole-study results and caveats: Blood contained 35% to 50% of the tumor's TCR clonotypes.

TCRdb's copy holds only in-frame clones and misses some; the assay was immunoSEQ multiplex PCR. This sample has around 45,000 clones, with more than 70% found just once. This clone was seen more than once but under ten times. Its specificity is unknown. The CDR3 is 16 residues long. V trimming: 5 bases; J trimming: 5 bases; junction bases outside the gene matches: 5. Germline lookup yields CDR1 PRHDT and CDR2 FYEKMQ (reference sequence). The starting material was PBMCs, obtained before anti-PD-1 treatment. The TCR was taken from a human donor with basal cell carcinoma. J is TRBJ2-1 and V is TRBV13; 14 bases fit TRBD2. This chain's CDR3 is CASSPEGLAGDNEQFF. The CDR3 DNA sequence: TGTGCCAGCAGCCCAGAGGGACTAGCGGGGGACAATGAGCAGTTCTTC.